Below, 30 T cell receptor beta chains from the same sample are listed, as sequenced in a study of response to subunit inactivated influenza vaccine. TCRdb re-called the RT-PCR reads through MiXCR, storing one row per CDR3 protein. Altogether about 700,000 distinct CDR3 sequences are present, approximately 13% being singletons, with the ten largest covering roughly 6.4%. The source was PBMCs from blood, collected 14 to 15 days before vaccination. The receptor source for this set is a man in his fifties or sixties who received an inactivated influenza vaccine.

This clonotype has more than one count but fewer than ten. The chain couples TRBV20-1 to TRBJ2-7; TRBD2 is a possible D gene (6 bases). Germline-derived CDR1 and CDR2 are DFQATT and SNEGSKA (reference sequence). This CDR3 comprises 15 residues. V lost 1 base and J lost 0, with 13 bases in between. The chain's CDR3 is CSARGASGYSYEQYF. For the CDR3, the DNA is TGCAGTGCTAGAGGTGCAAGCGGGTACTCCTACGAGCAGTACTTC.

This clonotype was seen a handful of times. This chain uses TRBV5-1 with TRBJ2-2; either TRBD1 or TRBD2 may supply D (6 bases each). Looked up from germline, CDR1 is SGHRS and CDR2 is YFSETQ. Trimming removed 4 bases from V and 4 bases from J, with 14 bases in between. This CDR3 has 15 amino acids. The CDR3 loop is CASSIDRRGTGELFF. DNA of the CDR3: TGCGCCAGCAGCATCGACAGGAGGGGCACCGGGGAGCTGTTTTTT.

The chain has TRBV9 and TRBJ2-7; 7 nucleotides line up with TRBD2. CDR3 length: 15 residues. CDR1 is SGDLS, CDR2 YYNGEE, per germline. V was pared by 0 bases and J by 3 bases, with 6 bases of the junction left unmatched. Written as DNA, the CDR3 is TGTGCCAGCAGCGTAGGCGCTAGCGGCCTCTACGAGCAGTACTTC. Translated, it gives CASSVGASGLYEQYF.

Only a few counts were recorded for this clonotype. This chain connects TRBV7-2 to TRBJ1-1; D uncertain. With 5 bases removed from V and 1 base from J, the gap between germline ends came to 14 bases. The CDR3 runs 15 residues. Germline V gene lookup returns CDR1 SGHTA and CDR2 FQGNSA. CDR3 sequence: CASSPRLTRNTEAFF. The CDR3 region has the DNA TGTGCCAGCAGCCCTAGACTAACCCGGAACACTGAAGCTTTCTTT.

In nucleotides, the CDR3 is TGTGCCAGCAGCCTGGCGGAAGTCTACGAGCAGTACTTC. Its translation is CASSLAEVYEQYF. The gene calls are TRBV7-8 and TRBJ2-7; D uncertain. Germline V gives CDR1 SGHVS, CDR2 FQNEAQ. Trimming took off 5 bases at V and 3 bases at J, with 11 bases between the two ends. The CDR3 totals 13 residues.

This clonotype was counted only a few times. The V gene is TRBV29-1, the J gene TRBJ2-7; possibly TRBD1 or TRBD2 for D (5 bases each). The length of the CDR3 is 14 residues. Germline V gives CDR1 SQVTM, CDR2 ANQGSEA. Trimming took off 4 bases at V and 2 bases at J, with 15 bases between the two ends. CDR3 sequence (DNA): TGCAGCGTTGCGGGACCCGCACTCCCCTACGAGCAGTACTTC. Its translation: CSVAGPALPYEQYF.

This clonotype has a count of ten or more. V and J are TRBV28 and TRBJ1-1; D uncertain. The germline V gene encodes CDR1 MDHEN and CDR2 SYDVKM. The CDR3 has 13 residues. V lost 5 bases to trimming and J lost 1 base, with 8 bases between them. For the CDR3, the DNA is TGTGCCAGCAGTGGTTACCAGAACACTGAAGCTTTCTTT. This encodes CASSGYQNTEAFF.

This clonotype was counted a few times. The V call is TRBV6-6, the J call TRBJ2-3; weak D call: TRBD2 (6 bases). Germline lookup yields CDR1 MNHNY and CDR2 SVGAGI (reference sequence). The CDR3 consists of 11 residues. V lost 6 bases, J lost 11 bases, and 12 bases lay in between. CDR3 DNA sequence: TGTGCCAGCAGGGGAGGAGTGGGGCAGTATTTT. Protein sequence: CASRGGVGQYF.

The rearrangement uses TRBV2 and TRBJ2-3, with 7 positions matching TRBD2. This CDR3 has 15 amino acids. The germline CDR1 and CDR2 sequences are SNHLY and FYNNEI. V lost 3 bases, J lost 4 bases, and 7 bases stayed unmatched. This chain's CDR3 is CASSEGGGVSDTQYF. The DNA for the CDR3 is TGTGCCAGCAGTGAGGGCGGGGGTGTGTCAGATACGCAGTATTTT.

V is TRBV19 and J is TRBJ2-5, with D hard to call. CDR1 and CDR2 from the germline V gene are LNHDA and SQIVND (reference sequence). V was pared by 1 base and J by 7 bases, with 16 bases between. The CDR3 extends over 15 amino acids. CDR3 sequence (DNA): TGTGCCAGTAGTATAGGTTTTGGAGAAAAAGGGACCCAGTACTTC. Encoded protein: CASSIGFGEKGTQYF. The variable domain in full, completed from reference TRBV19 and TRBJ2-5, reads DGGITQSPKYLFRKEGQNVTLSCEQNLNHDAMYWYRQDPGQGLRLIYYSQIVNDFQKGDIAEGYSVSREKKESFPLTVTSAQKNPTAFYLCASSIGFGEKGTQYFGPGTRLLVL.

This clonotype was counted a single time. The chain employs TRBV6-1 and TRBJ1-3; D remains unclear. The CDR3 runs 15 residues. Germline-derived CDR1 and CDR2 are MNHNS and SASEGT. Trimming shortened V by 3 bases and J by 2 bases, and 11 bases separated the two germline ends. The CDR3 DNA reads as TGTGCCAGCAGTGACGGAACCCTGGCTGGAAACACCATATATTTT. This translates into CASSDGTLAGNTIYF.

At least ten counts were recorded for this clonotype. The chain employs TRBV4-3 and TRBJ1-4; possible D gene TRBD1, 5 bases. Trimming removed 4 bases at V and 2 bases at J, with 23 bases between. The CDR3 has 19 residues. Germline-derived CDR1 and CDR2 are LGHNA and YSLEER. The CDR3 region has the DNA TGCGCCAGCAGCCCCTACACGGGCCACCTTGGGGCTACTAATGAAAAACTGTTTTTT. This sequence encodes CASSPYTGHLGATNEKLFF.

This clonotype came up a few times. The CDR3 here is CASSRGYNQPQHF. DNA of the CDR3: TGTGCCAGCAGCCGGGGCTACAATCAGCCCCAGCATTTT. The gene calls are TRBV7-2 and TRBJ1-5; maybe TRBD1 (5 bases). Trimming shortened V by 5 bases and J by 3 bases, and 8 bases separated the two germline ends. Germline V gene data show CDR1 as SGHTA and CDR2 as FQGNSA. The CDR3 totals 13 residues.

The V call is TRBV20-1, the J call TRBJ1-2, with 10 positions matching TRBD1. With V trimmed by 5 bases and J by 1 base, 4 bases remained unmatched. Germline V CDR1 and CDR2: DFQATT, SNEGSKA (reference sequence). The CDR3 contains 14 residues. In nucleotides, the CDR3 is TGCAGTGCTTTTCGGACAGGGGGTAACTATGGCTACACCTTC. It encodes CSAFRTGGNYGYTF.

This chain links TRBV11-2 with TRBJ1-1; tentative D call: TRBD1 (5 bases). There are 16 residues in the CDR3. The V end lost 0 bases, the J end lost 0 bases, and 11 bases lay between the germline ends. CDR1 is SGHAT and CDR2 is FQNNGV in the germline V gene. The CDR3 DNA sequence: TGTGCCAGCAGCTTAGATCTCATCAGGGTGAACACTGAAGCTTTCTTT. Encoded protein: CASSLDLIRVNTEAFF.

This clonotype has at least ten counts. The chain has TRBV5-1 and TRBJ2-5, with D possibly TRBD2 on 5 matching bases. The CDR3 consists of 13 residues. Trimming stripped 5 bases from V and 1 base from J, with 9 bases between. The germline V gene encodes CDR1 SGHRS and CDR2 YFSETQ. CDR3 loop: CASRTGFQETQYF. CDR3 sequence (DNA): TGCGCCAGCAGAACGGGATTCCAAGAGACCCAGTACTTC.

This rearrangement joins TRBV19 to TRBJ1-5; no reliable D call. Germline V gives CDR1 LNHDA, CDR2 SQIVND (reference sequence). Trimming left V 0 bases short and J 3 bases short, with 9 bases between. CDR3 length: 15 residues. CDR3 sequence: CASSIDVTDNQPQHF. CDR3 sequence (DNA): TGTGCCAGTAGTATAGATGTAACAGACAATCAGCCCCAGCATTTT. Variable domain in full (rest from reference TRBV19 and TRBJ1-5): DGGITQSPKYLFRKEGQNVTLSCEQNLNHDAMYWYRQDPGQGLRLIYYSQIVNDFQKGDIAEGYSVSREKKESFPLTVTSAQKNPTAFYLCASSIDVTDNQPQHFGDGTRLSIL.

The chain joins TRBV11-3 to TRBJ2-1; 9 bases line up with TRBD1. The V gene's germline CDR1 is SGHNT and CDR2 YENEEA. Losses at the gene ends were 2 bases for V and 6 bases for J; bases not matched to a gene: 5. CDR3 length equals 15 residues. The CDR3 DNA follows: TGTGCCAGCAGCTTATACAGGGGGCCCATCAATGAGCAGTTCTTC. It encodes CASSLYRGPINEQFF.

This clonotype has more than one count but fewer than ten. The V gene is TRBV29-1, the J gene TRBJ2-1, with 8 bases lining up with TRBD2. This CDR3 has 14 residues. The junction had 11 bases not matched to a gene; V was cut back by 7 bases and J by 6 bases. Germline lookup yields CDR1 SQVTM and CDR2 ANQGSEA. In DNA form, the CDR3 reads TGCAGCGGCGGGGGGCACCAACAGGGCAATGAGCAGTTCTTC. This gives the protein CSGGGHQQGNEQFF.

This clonotype was detected only a few times. The chain joins TRBV20-1 to TRBJ2-7, with 7 nucleotides matching TRBD1. There are 14 residues in the CDR3. Germline trimming cut 4 bases from V and 2 bases from J; bases unmatched to any gene: 8. Germline V gene data show CDR1 as DFQATT and CDR2 as SNEGSKA (reference sequence). The CDR3 DNA sequence: TGCAGTGCTACTTGGACAGGCCTCACCTACGAGCAGTACTTC. It is translated as CSATWTGLTYEQYF.

This clonotype was detected a few times. This sequence joins TRBV29-1 and TRBJ2-1; 7 bases are shared with TRBD2. Germline V CDR1 and CDR2: SQVTM, ANQGSEA. The length of the CDR3 is 12 residues. The J segment lost 15 bases and the V segment lost 4 bases, leaving 12 bases of the junction unmatched. CDR3 nucleotides: TGCAGCGTTGTGTCGAGTAGCGGGTTGTTGTTCTTC. This gives the protein CSVVSSSGLLFF.

This chain uses TRBV18 with TRBJ2-7, with TRBD1 identical over 8 bases. CDR3 size: 14 residues. With 3 bases clipped from V and 6 bases from J, the junction kept 7 bases outside the gene matches. CDR1 is KGHSH and CDR2 is LQKENI in the germline V gene. DNA of the CDR3: TGTGCCAGCTCACCCGACGGACAGGGCCCCGAGCAGTACTTC. Amino acid sequence: CASSPDGQGPEQYF.

The J gene is TRBJ1-4, the V gene TRBV3-1; no firm D call. Looked up from germline, CDR1 is LGHDT and CDR2 is YNNKEL (reference sequence). This CDR3 has 14 residues. The V end lost 2 bases, the J end lost 7 bases, and 11 bases lay between the germline ends. The CDR3 DNA reads as TGTGCCAGCAGCCAACAGTCGTCGACTGAAAAACTGTTTTTT. It encodes CASSQQSSTEKLFF.

The V and J genes are TRBV5-5 and TRBJ2-1; D remains unclear. V was trimmed by 4 bases and J by 0 bases, leaving 14 bases between them. The CDR3 consists of 16 residues. Germline CDR1 reads SGHKS; CDR2 reads YYEKEE (reference sequence). The CDR3 DNA reads as TGTGCCAGCAGCCTGGAACTACCCCGCTCCTACAATGAGCAGTTCTTC. Its translation: CASSLELPRSYNEQFF. The variable domain in full, with the rest retrieved from reference TRBV5-5 and TRBJ2-1, is DAGVTQSPTHLIKTRGQQVTLRCSPISGHKSVSWYQQVLGQGPQFIFQYYEKEERGRGNFPDRFSARQFPNYSSELNVNALLLGDSALYLCASSLELPRSYNEQFFGPGTRLTVL.

The chain links TRBV5-4 to TRBJ2-6; no firm D call. The CDR3 consists of 13 residues. Germline assignment: CDR1 SGHNT and CDR2 YYREEE (reference sequence). V was clipped by 5 bases and J by 4 bases, with 7 bases between them. CDR3 DNA: TGTGCCAGCAGGAGAATAGGGGCCAACGTCCTGACTTTC. Its translation is CASRRIGANVLTF.

The J gene is TRBJ2-3, the V gene TRBV20-1; 10 positions match TRBD1. Germline CDR1 is DFQATT and CDR2 is SNEGSKA (reference sequence). V dropped 5 bases and J dropped 3; count of bases not matched to a gene: 8. The length of the CDR3 is 15 residues. In DNA, the CDR3 is TGCAGTGCTGGAAAACGGGACAGGGGAACAGATACGCAGTATTTT. As protein: CSAGKRDRGTDTQYF.

The table lists this clonotype with many counts. This rearrangement joins TRBV20-1 to TRBJ2-1; the match to TRBD2 covers 10 bases. With 5 bases clipped from V and 6 bases from J, the junction kept 16 bases outside the gene matches. CDR1 DFQATT and CDR2 SNEGSKA come from the germline V gene (reference sequence). This CDR3 is built from 17 residues. The CDR3 loop reads CSALVPSGRSKLNEQFF. Here the CDR3 DNA reads TGCAGTGCTCTAGTGCCTAGCGGGAGAAGCAAACTCAATGAGCAGTTCTTC.

The chain links TRBV5-1 to TRBJ2-7, with a weak D call TRBD1 (6 bases). Germline-derived CDR1 and CDR2 are SGHRS and YFSETQ. CDR3 length equals 16 residues. The germline V and J ends were trimmed by 4 bases and 2 bases, with 19 bases remaining between them. The CDR3 region is CASSRTVLPATYEQYF. The CDR3 DNA is TGCGCCAGCAGCCGGACAGTCCTCCCGGCCACCTACGAGCAGTACTTC.

The rearrangement links TRBV28 to TRBJ1-2; 8 bases fit TRBD1. The germline V gene encodes CDR1 MDHEN and CDR2 SYDVKM. CDR3 length: 14 amino acids. Losses at the gene ends were 6 bases for V and 2 bases for J; bases not matched to a gene: 5. The CDR3, as DNA: TGTGCCAGCAGACATGGGGACAGGAACTATGGCTACACCTTC. Protein product: CASRHGDRNYGYTF.

The rearrangement uses TRBV5-6 and TRBJ1-2, with D possibly TRBD1 on 5 matching bases. The V gene lost 3 bases and the J gene lost 0 bases, with 18 bases spanning the gap. The CDR3 consists of 17 residues. Germline V gives CDR1 SGHDT, CDR2 YYEEEE. As DNA, the CDR3 is TGTGCCAGCAGCTCACCCTCCGGGACGGAGACTAACTATGGCTACACCTTC. This encodes CASSSPSGTETNYGYTF.